This TCR beta chain was recorded in a study of blood T cell repertoires in COVID-19. Clones were sequenced by immunoSEQ multiplex PCR, and TCRdb holds only the in-frame ones, with some missing. There are about 14,000 clones in the sample; 84% occur only once, and over 30% lies in the top ten. The germline gives CDR1 WNHNN, CDR2 SYGVQD (reference sequence). The CDR3 length is 14 residues. With V trimmed by 4 bases and J by 1 base, 1 base remained unmatched. This chain joins TRBV10-1 and TRBJ2-3, with TRBD1 matching over 8 bases. The sequenced material came from peripheral blood. The source of this sequence is a man in his forties or fifties with active COVID-19. The CDR3 is CASSVDRGTDTQYF. CDR3 nucleotide sequence: TGCGCCAGCAGTGTGGACAGGGGCACAGATACGCAGTATTTT.